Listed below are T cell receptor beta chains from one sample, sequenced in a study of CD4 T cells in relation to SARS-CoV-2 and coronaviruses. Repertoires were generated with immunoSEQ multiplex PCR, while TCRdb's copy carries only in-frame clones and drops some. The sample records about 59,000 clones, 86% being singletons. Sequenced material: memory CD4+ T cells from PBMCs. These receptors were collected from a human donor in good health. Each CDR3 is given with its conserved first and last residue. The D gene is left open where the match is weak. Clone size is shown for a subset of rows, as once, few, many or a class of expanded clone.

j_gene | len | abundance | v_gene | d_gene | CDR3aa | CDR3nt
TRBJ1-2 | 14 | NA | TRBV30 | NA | CAWSRGRINYGYTF | TGTGCCTGGAGTCGTGGACGGATAAACTATGGCTACACCTTC
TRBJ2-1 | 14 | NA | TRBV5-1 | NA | CASSWGTGNNEQFF | TGCGCCAGCAGCTGGGGGACGGGAAACAATGAGCAGTTCTTC
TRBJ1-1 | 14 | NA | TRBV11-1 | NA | CASSAHRANTEAFF | TGTGCCAGCAGCGCCCACAGGGCGAACACTGAAGCTTTCTTT
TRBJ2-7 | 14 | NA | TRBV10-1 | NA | CASSENPGSYEQYF | TGCGCCAGCAGTGAGAATCCAGGGTCCTACGAGCAGTACTTC
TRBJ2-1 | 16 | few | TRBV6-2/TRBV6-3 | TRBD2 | CASSYSNLAGNNEQFF | TGTGCCAGCAGTTACTCGAACCTAGCGGGCAACAATGAGCAGTTCTTC
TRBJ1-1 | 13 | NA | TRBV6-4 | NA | CASSALPGGEAFF | TGTGCCAGCAGTGCGTTACCGGGGGGTGAAGCTTTCTTT
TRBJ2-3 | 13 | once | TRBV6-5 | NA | CASGLPGTDTQYF | TGTGCCAGCGGGCTCCCCGGCACAGATACGCAGTATTTT
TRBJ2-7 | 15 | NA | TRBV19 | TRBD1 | CASSTGTGRPYEQYF | TGTGCCAGTAGTACCGGGACAGGGAGGCCCTACGAGCAGTACTTC
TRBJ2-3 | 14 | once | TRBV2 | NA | CATTAVRASDTQYF | TGTGCCACAACGGCGGTCAGGGCATCAGATACGCAGTATTTT
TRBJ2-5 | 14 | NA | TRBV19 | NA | CASSMRRGQETQYF | TGTGCCAGTAGTATGAGGCGGGGCCAAGAGACCCAGTACTTC
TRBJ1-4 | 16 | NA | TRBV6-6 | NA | CASSSLVGGVGEKLFF | TGTGCCAGCAGTTCTTTGGTCGGGGGGGTTGGGGAAAAACTGTTTTTT
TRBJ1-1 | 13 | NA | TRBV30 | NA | CAWSRWGATEAFF | TGTGCCTGGAGTCGGTGGGGCGCCACTGAAGCTTTCTTT
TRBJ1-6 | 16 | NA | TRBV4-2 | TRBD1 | CASSARTGGPNSPLHF | TGTGCCAGCAGCGCGAGGACAGGGGGCCCAAATTCACCCCTCCACTTT
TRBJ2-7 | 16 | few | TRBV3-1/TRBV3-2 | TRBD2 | CASSQAPLAGAYEQYF | TGTGCCAGCAGCCAAGCCCCCCTAGCGGGAGCCTACGAGCAGTACTTC
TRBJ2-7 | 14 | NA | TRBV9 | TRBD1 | CASSAGTGSHEQYF | TGTGCCAGCAGCGCCGGGACAGGGTCCCACGAGCAGTACTTC
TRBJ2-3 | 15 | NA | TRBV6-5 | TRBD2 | CASSLSGSGTDTQYF | TGTGCCAGCAGTTTGAGCGGGAGCGGCACAGATACGCAGTATTTT
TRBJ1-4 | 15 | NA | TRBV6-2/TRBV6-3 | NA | CASSRNRDTLEKLFF | TGTGCCAGCAGCCGGAACCGGGACACCCTTGAAAAACTGTTTTTT
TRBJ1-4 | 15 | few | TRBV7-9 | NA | CASSKRDGRNEKLFF | TGTGCCAGCAGTAAAAGGGACGGCCGAAATGAAAAACTGTTTTTT
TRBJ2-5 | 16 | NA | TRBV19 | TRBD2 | CASSSVLAGARETQYF | TGTGCCAGTAGTTCCGTTTTAGCGGGAGCCAGGGAGACCCAGTACTTC
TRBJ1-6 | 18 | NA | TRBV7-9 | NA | CASSLEDIGPGYNSPLHF | TGTGCCAGCAGCTTAGAGGATATAGGGCCTGGTTATAATTCACCCCTCCACTTT
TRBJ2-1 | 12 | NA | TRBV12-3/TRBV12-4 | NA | CASSLAGYEQFF | TGTGCCAGCAGTTTAGCTGGATATGAGCAGTTCTTC
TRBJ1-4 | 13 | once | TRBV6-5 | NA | CASNLRGREKLFF | TGTGCCAGCAATCTCCGGGGTCGCGAAAAACTGTTTTTT
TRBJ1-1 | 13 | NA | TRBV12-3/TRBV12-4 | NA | CASSFQANTEAFF | TGTGCCAGCAGTTTTCAGGCGAACACTGAAGCTTTCTTT
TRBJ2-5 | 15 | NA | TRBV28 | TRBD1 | CASSGADRGGETQYF | TGTGCCAGCAGTGGGGCCGACAGGGGCGGGGAGACCCAGTACTTC
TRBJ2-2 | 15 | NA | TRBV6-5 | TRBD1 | CASSYLRQGSGELFF | TGTGCCAGCAGTTACCTGAGACAGGGGTCCGGGGAGCTGTTTTTT
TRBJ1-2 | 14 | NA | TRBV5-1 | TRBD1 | CASSLGTGQRGYTF | TGCGCCAGCAGCTTGGGGACAGGGCAACGTGGCTACACCTTC
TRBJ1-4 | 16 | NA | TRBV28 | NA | CASGQGPGPGSGKLFF | TGTGCCAGCGGGCAGGGCCCAGGTCCCGGTAGTGGAAAACTGTTTTTT
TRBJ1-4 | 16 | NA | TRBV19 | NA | CASSIYPAVTNEKLFF | TGTGCCAGTAGTATTTACCCGGCTGTAACTAATGAAAAACTGTTTTTT
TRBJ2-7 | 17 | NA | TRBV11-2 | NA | CASSLDRSAGSSYEQYF | TGTGCCAGCAGCTTAGATCGGTCGGCAGGGTCCTCCTACGAGCAGTACTTC
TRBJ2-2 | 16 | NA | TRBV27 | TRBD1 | CASSFARGRDTGELFF | TGTGCCAGCAGTTTTGCCAGGGGGCGTGACACCGGGGAGCTGTTTTTT
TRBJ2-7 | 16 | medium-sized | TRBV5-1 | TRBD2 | CASTRLAGVGTYEQYF | TGCGCCAGCACTCGACTAGCGGGAGTAGGAACCTACGAGCAGTACTTC
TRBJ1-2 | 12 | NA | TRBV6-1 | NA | CASSEGSYGYTF | TGTGCCAGCAGTGAAGGGTCCTATGGCTACACCTTC
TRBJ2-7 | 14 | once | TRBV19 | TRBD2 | CASSTPGLPYEQYF | TGTGCCAGTAGTACCCCGGGACTACCCTACGAGCAGTACTTC
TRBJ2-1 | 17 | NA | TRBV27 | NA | CASSLLGKAGSYNEQFF | TGTGCCAGCAGCTTGCTCGGGAAGGCGGGGTCCTACAATGAGCAGTTCTTC
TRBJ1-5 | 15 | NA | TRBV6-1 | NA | CASSENRQGNQPQHF | TGTGCCAGCAGTGAAAACCGACAGGGCAATCAGCCCCAGCATTTT
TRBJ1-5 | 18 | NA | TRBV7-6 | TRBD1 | CASSKTGDQGYSNQPQHF | TGTGCCAGCAGCAAGACAGGGGACCAGGGATATAGCAATCAGCCCCAGCATTTT
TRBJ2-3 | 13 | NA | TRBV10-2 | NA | CASRGRDTDTQYF | TGCGCCAGCAGGGGGCGAGACACAGATACGCAGTATTTT
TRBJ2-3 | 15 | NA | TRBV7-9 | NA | CASSPAAKATDTQYF | TGTGCCAGCAGCCCAGCGGCCAAGGCGACAGATACGCAGTATTTT
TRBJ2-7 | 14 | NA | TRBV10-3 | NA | CAISESTDKYEQYF | TGTGCCATCAGTGAGTCGACAGACAAATACGAGCAGTACTTC
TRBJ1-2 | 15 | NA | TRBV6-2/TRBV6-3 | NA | CASSSQRMGARGYTF | TGTGCCAGCAGCTCTCAGAGAATGGGGGCACGGGGCTACACCTTC
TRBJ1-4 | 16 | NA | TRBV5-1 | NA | CASSLQGGVANEKLFF | TGCGCCAGCAGCTTACAAGGGGGAGTTGCTAATGAAAAACTGTTTTTT
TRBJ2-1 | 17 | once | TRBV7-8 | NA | CASSLAVRLSSYNEQFF | TGTGCCAGCAGCTTAGCTGTACGACTCAGCTCCTACAATGAGCAGTTCTTC
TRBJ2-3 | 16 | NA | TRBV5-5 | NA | CASSPDRWGSTDTQYF | TGTGCCAGCAGCCCGGATCGCTGGGGAAGCACAGATACGCAGTATTTT
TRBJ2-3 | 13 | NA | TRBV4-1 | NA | CASSRTATDTQYF | TGCGCCAGCAGCCGGACAGCCACAGATACGCAGTATTTT
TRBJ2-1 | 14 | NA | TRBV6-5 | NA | CASRRDTTNNEQFF | TGTGCCAGCAGACGGGACACAACGAACAATGAGCAGTTCTTC
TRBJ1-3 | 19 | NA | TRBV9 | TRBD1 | CASSAGGTGARLGGNTIYF | TGTGCCAGCAGCGCGGGAGGGACAGGGGCGAGGTTAGGTGGAAACACCATATATTTT
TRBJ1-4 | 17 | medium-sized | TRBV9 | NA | CASSGGGFGGEAEKLFF | TGTGCCAGCAGCGGAGGGGGTTTCGGCGGGGAGGCCGAAAAACTGTTTTTT
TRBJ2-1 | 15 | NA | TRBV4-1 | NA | CASSQAAGRGNEQFF | TGCGCCAGCAGCCAAGCCGCGGGTAGAGGCAATGAGCAGTTCTTC
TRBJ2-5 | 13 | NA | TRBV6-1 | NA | CASSERGKETQYF | TGTGCCAGCAGTGAAAGGGGAAAAGAGACCCAGTACTTC
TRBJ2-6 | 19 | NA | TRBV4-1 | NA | CASSQESGGGRSGANVLTF | TGCGCCAGCAGCCAAGAAAGTGGGGGTGGGCGCTCTGGGGCCAACGTCCTGACTTTC
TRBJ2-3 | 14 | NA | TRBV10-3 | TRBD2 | CAIRLAGNTDTQYF | TGTGCCATCAGACTAGCGGGAAACACAGATACGCAGTATTTT